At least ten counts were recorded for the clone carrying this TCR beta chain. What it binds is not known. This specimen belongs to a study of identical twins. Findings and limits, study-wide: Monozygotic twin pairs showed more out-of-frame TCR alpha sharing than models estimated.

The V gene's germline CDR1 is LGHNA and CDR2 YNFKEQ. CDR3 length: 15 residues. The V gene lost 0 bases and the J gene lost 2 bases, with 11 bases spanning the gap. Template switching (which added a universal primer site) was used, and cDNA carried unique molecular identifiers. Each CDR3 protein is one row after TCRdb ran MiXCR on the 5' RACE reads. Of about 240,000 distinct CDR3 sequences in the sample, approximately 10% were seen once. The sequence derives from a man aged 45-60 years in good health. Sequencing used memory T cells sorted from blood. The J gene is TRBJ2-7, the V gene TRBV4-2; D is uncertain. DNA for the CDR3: TGTGCCAGCAGCCAAGATCTGGACGGACCCTACGAGCAGTACTTC. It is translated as CASSQDLDGPYEQYF.